The clone carrying this T cell receptor beta chain was seen once. Random hexamers were used to reverse transcribe roughly 0.45 to 1 ug of RNA. TCRdb independently ran MiXCR on the immunoSEQ multiplex PCR reads; one entry per CDR3 protein. The sample comprises 84,000 or so distinct CDR3 sequences, 95% of which are singletons, and about 0.45% rests with the top ten. The data were obtained in a study of CD8 T cells in Susac syndrome. Trimming took 6 bases from V and 8 from J; bases not matched to a gene: 7. This CDR3 spans 16 amino acids. Sequencing was carried out using CD8+ T cells from PBMCs. The receptor was derived from a human donor with Susac syndrome. The chain has TRBV12-3 or TRBV12-4 and TRBJ2-1, with 16 bases fitting TRBD2. CDR3 sequence reads: CASSSGTSGRVHEQFF. CDR3 bases: TGTGCCAGCAGCTCCGGGACTAGCGGGAGGGTACATGAGCAGTTCTTC.